This T cell receptor beta chain was recovered during a study of T-cell memory formation after mild COVID-19. There are 14 residues in the CDR3. V dropped 6 bases and J dropped 8 bases, with 19 bases sitting between them. After 5'RACE with constant-segment primers, TCR alpha and TCR beta cDNA libraries carrying sample barcodes and UMIs were obtained. TCRdb used MiXCR to reprocess the 5' RACE reads, holding one entry per CDR3 protein. The sample has about 320,000 distinct CDR3 sequences, 14% seen once; the top ten hold under 25%. Study results and limitations: CM and EM subsets held most contracting CD4+ clones; EMRA held CD8+ ones. In pre-infection memory, a portion of responding clones appeared, which suggested that cross-reactive memory joined. Clones contracting over day 15 to 85 were CD4/CD8 balanced, with later expanders leaning CD4+.

About this clonotype: Antigen unknown.

This TCR was recovered from a man aged 18 to 35 who had mild COVID-19 (a few samples of this study predate the infection). Cell type and time point are not known. The rearrangement uses TRBV12-3 or TRBV12-4 and TRBJ1-2; D not certain. The sequenced sample consisted of PBMCs or a T cell subset sorted from them (not recorded which). The CDR3 region has the DNA TGTGCCAGCAGCCTTGAGGTCATTACGGACGGCTACACCTTC. Its translation is CASSLEVITDGYTF.